This T cell receptor (beta chain) is from a study of vaccination and CD4 T cells after COVID-19. Study in general: Cellular stimulation was performed using overlapping spike peptides derived from SARS-CoV-2, HCoV-NL63, HCoV-OC43 and HCoV-229E. Some control cultures received a CEFX pool, which served as the positive control. Others received an HIV-1 Nef pool or no peptide.

Treatment: roughly 11-day PBMC culture with coronavirus spike peptide pools or control peptides (ViraFEST assay). Expansion of antigen-specific T cells with peptide pools by ViraFEST preceded sequencing of TCRs. Half the medium was replaced with fresh IL-2 medium on days 3 and 7. Concerning this clonotype: Its specificity is unknown.

Oncomine TCR Beta short-read sequencing was applied to DNA from cultured CD4+ T cells. In TCRdb, the PCR reads were re-called with MiXCR into one record per CDR3 protein. The sample has around 20,000 distinct CDR3 sequences; around 45% are singletons. This CDR3 comprises 16 residues. The V end was cut by 4 bases, the J end by 3 bases, with 19 bases between. Sequenced here: CD4+ T cells from blood, cultured in vitro, sampled before SARS-CoV-2 vaccination. The TCR comes from a human donor who had recovered from COVID-19. V and J are TRBV12-3 or TRBV12-4 and TRBJ2-7, with D perhaps TRBD1 (6 bases). CDR3 coding DNA: TGTGCCAGCAGTTCACAGGGAAGGAGAGGAGGCTACGAGCAGTACTTC. It codes for CASSSQGRRGGYEQYF.